A selection of T cell receptor beta chains follows, all from one sample in a study of CD8 T cell repertoires and HIV-1 epitope variants. No antigen has been assigned to these receptors. Profiled with immunoSEQ multiplex PCR; TCRdb holds only in-frame clones, not every one. The sample yields roughly 5,400 clones, around 60% seen once. The sequencing input was cultured CD8+ T cells derived from PBMCs. These receptors all stem from a male donor with HIV. Each CDR3 is given with its conserved first and last residue. A D gene is named only where the DNA matches it firmly. The size of a clone is reported for some rows only, either as once, few or many, or as a class for expanded clones.

TRBJ2-1 . TRBV5-6 TRBD2 CASSLAGEGPYNEQFF TGTGCCAGCAGCTTGGCCGGGGAGGGCCCCTACAATGAGCAGTTCTTC
TRBJ2-1 . TRBV19 TRBD2 CASSTSGNSYNEQFF TGTGCCAGTAGTACTAGCGGTAACTCCTACAATGAGCAGTTCTTC
TRBJ1-1 once TRBV18 . CASSPSGMNTEAFF TGTGCCAGCTCACCATCGGGTATGAACACTGAAGCTTTCTTT
TRBJ1-2 . TRBV27 . CASRTTFTGGYTF TGTGCCAGCAGAACAACCTTTACAGGGGGCTACACCTTC
TRBJ1-1 . TRBV5-5 . CASNQKDTEAFF TGTGCCAGCAACCAAAAAGACACTGAAGCTTTCTTT
TRBJ2-2 . TRBV5-8 . CASSLFAQGGTGELFF TGTGCCAGCAGCTTGTTTGCACAGGGCGGCACCGGGGAGCTGTTTTTT
TRBJ2-1 . TRBV5-4 . CASSLVQANEQFF TGTGCCAGCAGCTTGGTGCAGGCCAATGAGCAGTTCTTC
TRBJ2-1 . TRBV28 TRBD2 CASSFRVAGSEQFF TGTGCCAGCAGTTTTAGGGTAGCGGGGAGTGAGCAGTTCTTC
TRBJ2-5 . TRBV11-2 . CASSLEVGETQYF TGTGCCAGCAGCTTAGAGGTGGGAGAGACCCAGTACTTC
TRBJ2-1 . TRBV27 TRBD1 CASSLGTGYNEQFF TGTGCCAGCAGTTTAGGGACAGGGTACAATGAGCAGTTCTTC
TRBJ1-5 . TRBV9 TRBD1 CASSVDSTGGGQPQHF TGTGCCAGCAGCGTAGATTCGACAGGGGGAGGTCAGCCCCAGCATTTT
TRBJ2-3 . TRBV7-9 . CASSRELTDTQYF TGTGCCAGCAGTCGGGAGCTCACAGATACGCAGTATTTT
TRBJ1-2 . TRBV9 . CASSQDSNYGYTF TGTGCCAGCAGCCAGGACAGTAACTATGGCTACACCTTC
TRBJ1-4 . TRBV28 TRBD1 CASSLDREDVTEKLFF TGTGCCAGCAGCCTGGACAGGGAAGATGTGACGGAAAAACTGTTTTTT